This T cell receptor beta chain was captured by sequencing in a study of blood T cell repertoires in COVID-19. Study-wide context: Donors in the United States, Italy and Spain gave samples during acute or convalescent COVID-19. Sample material is recorded as cDNA or gDNA derived from T cells, B-cell-depleted T cells, or PBMCs.

Authors' analysis steps: From reference gene primer amplification, estimates of nucleated cell counts were derived. Data came from immunoSEQ multiplex PCR; TCRdb stores just in-frame clones and leaves some out. That table gives V, J and clone size, and the DNA gave D and trimming. The data show some 240,000 clones, around 81% seen once. Germline V lookup: CDR1 LGHNA, CDR2 YSLEER. V lost 0 bases and J 6 bases, leaving 8 bases between the germline ends. The length of the CDR3 is 13 residues. Material for sequencing was peripheral blood. This clonotype originated in a human donor in a cohort sampled during active COVID-19. V and J are TRBV4-3 and TRBJ1-1, with D maybe TRBD1 (5 bases). For the CDR3, the DNA is TGCGCCAGCAGCCAAGATTCAGGGCCTGAAGCTTTCTTT. The encoded protein is CASSQDSGPEAFF.